The TCR beta chain under discussion was sequenced for a study of cytomegalovirus exposure and HLA in healthy donors. Study conclusions and caveats: The study flagged some 170 TCR beta chains as cytomegalovirus-associated. It is likely that the observed cluster of highly shared sequence variants was a sequencing artifact. According to an earlier analysis, most TCR beta V segments yielded productive rearrangements about 90% or about 30% of the time.

Details on this clone: Antigen unknown.

V dropped 6 bases and J dropped 2; count of bases not matched to a gene: 1. Germline CDR1 and CDR2: LNHDA and SQIVND (reference sequence). This CDR3 has 13 amino acids. The PCR contained 60 Vbeta and 13 Jbeta primers. TCRdb's copy holds only in-frame clones and misses some; the assay was immunoSEQ multiplex PCR. Seen in this sample are under 200,000 clones; the ten most common clones hold 5.5% to 7.5%. Sequenced material: PBMCs. The chain combines TRBV19 with TRBJ1-2; 9 bases line up with TRBD1. The clonotype originates from a man aged 30-40 years in good health and CMV-seronegative. This CDR3 is CASSGTGNYGYTF. The CDR3 region has the DNA TGTGCCAGTAGCGGGACAGGGAACTATGGCTACACCTTC. The full variable domain, rest sourced from reference TRBV19 and TRBJ1-2, is DGGITQSPKYLFRKEGQNVTLSCEQNLNHDAMYWYRQDPGQGLRLIYYSQIVNDFQKGDIAEGYSVSREKKESFPLTVTSAQKNPTAFYLCASSGTGNYGYTFGSGTRLTVV.